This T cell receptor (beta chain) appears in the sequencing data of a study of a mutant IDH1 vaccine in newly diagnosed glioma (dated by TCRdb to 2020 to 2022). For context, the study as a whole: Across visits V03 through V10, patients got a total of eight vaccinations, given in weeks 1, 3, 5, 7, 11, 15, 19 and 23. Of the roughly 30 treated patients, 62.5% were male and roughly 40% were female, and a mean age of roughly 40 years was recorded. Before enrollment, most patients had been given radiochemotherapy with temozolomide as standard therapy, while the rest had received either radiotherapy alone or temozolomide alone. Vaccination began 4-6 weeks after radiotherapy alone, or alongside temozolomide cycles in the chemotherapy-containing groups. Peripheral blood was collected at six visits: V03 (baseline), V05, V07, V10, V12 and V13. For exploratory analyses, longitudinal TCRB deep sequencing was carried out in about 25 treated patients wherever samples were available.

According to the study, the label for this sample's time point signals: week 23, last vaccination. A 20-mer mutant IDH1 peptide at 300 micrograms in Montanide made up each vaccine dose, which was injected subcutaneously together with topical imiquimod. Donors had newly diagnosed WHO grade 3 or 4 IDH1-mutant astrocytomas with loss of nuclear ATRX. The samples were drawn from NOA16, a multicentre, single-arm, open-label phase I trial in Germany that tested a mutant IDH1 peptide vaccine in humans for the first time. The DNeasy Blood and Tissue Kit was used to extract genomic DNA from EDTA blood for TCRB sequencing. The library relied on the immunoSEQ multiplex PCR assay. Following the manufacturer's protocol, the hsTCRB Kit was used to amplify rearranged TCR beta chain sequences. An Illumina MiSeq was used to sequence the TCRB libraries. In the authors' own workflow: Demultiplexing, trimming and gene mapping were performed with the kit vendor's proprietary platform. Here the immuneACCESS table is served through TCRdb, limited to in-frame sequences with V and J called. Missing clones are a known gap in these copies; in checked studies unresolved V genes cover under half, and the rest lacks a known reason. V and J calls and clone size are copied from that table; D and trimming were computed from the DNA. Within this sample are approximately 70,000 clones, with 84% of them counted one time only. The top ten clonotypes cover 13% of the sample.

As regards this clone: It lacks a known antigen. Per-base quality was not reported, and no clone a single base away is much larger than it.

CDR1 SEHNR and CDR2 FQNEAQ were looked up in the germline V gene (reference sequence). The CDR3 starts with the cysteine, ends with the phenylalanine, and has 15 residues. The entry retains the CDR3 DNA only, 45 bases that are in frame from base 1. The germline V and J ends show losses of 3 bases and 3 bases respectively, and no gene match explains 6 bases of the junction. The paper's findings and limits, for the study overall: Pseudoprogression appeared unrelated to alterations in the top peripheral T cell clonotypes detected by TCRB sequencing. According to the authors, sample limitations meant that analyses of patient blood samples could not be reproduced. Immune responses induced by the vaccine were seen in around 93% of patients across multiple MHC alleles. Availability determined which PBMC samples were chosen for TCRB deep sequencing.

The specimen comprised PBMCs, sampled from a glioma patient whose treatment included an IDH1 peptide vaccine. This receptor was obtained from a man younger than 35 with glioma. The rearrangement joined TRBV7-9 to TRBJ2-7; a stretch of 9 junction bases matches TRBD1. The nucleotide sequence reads TGTGCCAGCAGCTTTCTGGGGGGACAGGGCTACGAGCAGTACTTC. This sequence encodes CASSFLGGQGYEQYF. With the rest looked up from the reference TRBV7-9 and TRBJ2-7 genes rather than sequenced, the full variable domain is DTGVSQNPRHKITKRGQNVTFRCDPISEHNRLYWYRQTLGQGPEFLTYFQNEAQLEKSRLLSDRFSAERPKGSFSTLEIQRTEQGDSAMYLCASSFLGGQGYEQYFGPGTRLTVT.